The 18 T cell receptor beta chains below come from one sample, sequenced in a study of T cell responses to AZD1222 COVID-19 vaccine. This table comes from immunoSEQ multiplex PCR, and its TCRdb copy is limited to in-frame clones, with some not included. Here the sample spans 150,000 to 180,000 clones, about 92% being singletons. Sample: peripheral blood, taken on day 0 of AZD1222 vaccination. Receptors were obtained from an adult in good health.

The CDR3 is CASSPRGASSYEQYF. CDR3 DNA sequence: TGCGCCAGCAGCCCCCGGGGGGCGAGCTCCTACGAGCAGTACTTC. This chain uses TRBV5-1 with TRBJ2-7, with a weak D call TRBD2 (7 bases). Germline V CDR1 and CDR2: SGHRS, YFSETQ. V dropped 4 bases and J dropped 0 bases, with 14 bases sitting between them. The CDR3 is 15 residues long.

J is TRBJ2-7 and V is TRBV6-5, with D possibly matching TRBD1 (6 bases). The germline V and J ends were trimmed by 0 bases and 4 bases, with 13 bases remaining between them. Germline assignment: CDR1 MNHEY and CDR2 SVGAGI. CDR3 size: 15 residues. The CDR3 region has the DNA TGTGCCAGCAGTTACTCGGGGACAAAAGAGTACGAGCAGTACTTC. Its translation: CASSYSGTKEYEQYF.

The chain carries TRBV7-2 and TRBJ2-3; 9 bases map to TRBD2. The CDR3 has 15 amino acids. V was pared by 5 bases and J by 4 bases, with 7 bases of the junction left unmatched. Per the germline V gene, CDR1 is SGHTA and CDR2 is FQGNSA. As DNA, the CDR3 is TGTGCCAGCAGCGAATCGGGACTAGCCCCAGATACGCAGTATTTT. Translated, it gives CASSESGLAPDTQYF.

V and J are TRBV28 and TRBJ1-2, with 9 bases that match TRBD1. V lost 2 bases, J lost 4 bases, and 5 bases stayed unmatched. CDR1 MDHEN and CDR2 SYDVKM come from the germline V gene. The CDR3 loop spans 15 amino acids. The DNA of the CDR3 is TGTGCCAGCAGTTTAGGGACAGGGTTTGCCTATGGCTACACCTTC. Protein product: CASSLGTGFAYGYTF.

The chain links TRBV7-3 to TRBJ2-2, with TRBD1 as a possible D gene (6 bases). V was trimmed by 5 bases and J by 0 bases, leaving 13 bases between them. This CDR3 has 16 amino acids. Germline V gene data show CDR1 as SGHTA and CDR2 as FQGTGA. CDR3 residues: CASSLTGTTNTGELFF. The CDR3 DNA follows: TGTGCCAGCAGCCTTACCGGGACAACGAACACCGGGGAGCTGTTTTTT.

The chain combines TRBV4-1 with TRBJ2-2; 7 bases fit TRBD2. Germline values: CDR1 MGHRA, CDR2 YSYEKL. Trimming at V came to 3 bases and at J to 5 bases, leaving 6 bases not matched to a gene. The CDR3 runs 15 residues. The CDR3 protein is CASSHRDGGTGELFF. The CDR3 DNA sequence: TGCGCCAGCAGCCACAGGGACGGGGGGACCGGGGAGCTGTTTTTT.

This chain uses TRBV5-1 with TRBJ1-2; D gene unclear. This CDR3 comprises 14 residues. Germline CDR1 SGHRS, CDR2 YFSETQ. Trimming pared 3 bases from V and 6 bases from J, leaving 15 bases between. The CDR3 nucleotides are TGCGCCAGCAGCTCCTTGGGAGTGGAAAATGGCTACACCTTC. The encoded protein is CASSSLGVENGYTF. Variable domain in full (rest from reference TRBV5-1 and TRBJ1-2): KAGVTQTPRYLIKTRGQQVTLSCSPISGHRSVSWYQQTPGQGLQFLFEYFSETQRNKGNFPGRFSGRQFSNSRSEMNVSTLELGDSALYLCASSSLGVENGYTFGSGTRLTVV.

This rearrangement joins TRBV27 to TRBJ1-2, with D tentatively TRBD1 (5 bases). The V and J ends lost 7 bases and 6 bases respectively, with 12 bases between them. This CDR3 is 12 amino acids long. CDR1 is MNHEY, CDR2 SMNVEV, per germline (reference sequence). The CDR3 region is CASNGGRDGYTF. The CDR3 nucleotides are TGTGCCAGCAATGGGGGTAGGGATGGCTACACCTTC.

The chain combines TRBV30 with TRBJ1-5, with 7 bases lining up with TRBD1. The germline CDR1 and CDR2 sequences are GTSNPN and SVGIG (reference sequence). V lost 2 bases to trimming and J lost 3 bases; unmatched junction nucleotides: 4. This CDR3 is built from 14 residues. This chain's CDR3 is CAWSMTGLNQPQHF. The CDR3 nucleotides read TGTGCCTGGAGTATGACAGGGCTCAATCAGCCCCAGCATTTT.

This clone was counted once. The rearrangement links TRBV15 to TRBJ1-4; 9 bases match TRBD1. Germline CDR1 reads LNHNV; CDR2 reads YYDKDF (reference sequence). J was trimmed by 8 bases and V by 1 base; bases with no gene match: 5. The CDR3 spans 15 residues. The DNA of the CDR3 is TGTGCCACCAGCAGAGTGGGGACAGGGAAAGAAAAACTGTTTTTT. This translates into CATSRVGTGKEKLFF.

The chain joins TRBV5-1 to TRBJ2-2; D is unresolved. V was trimmed by 0 bases and J by 0 bases, leaving 6 bases between them. The CDR3 covers 15 residues. CDR1 is SGHRS and CDR2 is YFSETQ in the germline V gene. The CDR3 here is CASSLAQTNTGELFF. DNA of the CDR3: TGCGCCAGCAGCTTGGCACAGACGAACACCGGGGAGCTGTTTTTT.

The chain recombines TRBV28 with TRBJ1-2; D not certain. Germline V gene sequence: CDR1 MDHEN, CDR2 SYDVKM. The CDR3 runs 13 residues. Trimming shortened V by 10 bases and J by 0 bases, and 12 bases separated the two germline ends. CDR3 in DNA: TGTGCCAACAGAGACGCAACTAACTATGGCTACACCTTC. Translating gives CANRDATNYGYTF.

This rearrangement joins TRBV7-3 to TRBJ1-1; 7 nucleotides line up with TRBD1. The CDR3 contains 14 residues. V lost 5 bases to trimming and J lost 1 base; unmatched junction nucleotides: 4. Per germline, CDR1 SGHTA and CDR2 FQGTGA. CDR3 residues: CASSVSGGNTEAFF. CDR3 bases: TGTGCCAGCAGCGTTTCAGGGGGGAACACTGAAGCTTTCTTT.

This clone was seen once. CDR3 DNA: TGTGCCAGCAGTTGGGGCTACGAGCAGTACTTC. Protein product: CASSWGYEQYF. The genes are TRBV6-2 or TRBV6-3 and TRBJ2-7; D gene uncertain. This CDR3 contains 11 residues. Germline CDR1 reads MNHEY; CDR2 reads SVGEGT. Deletions cut 4 bases from V and 3 bases from J, with 4 bases between.

V and J are TRBV6-2 or TRBV6-3 and TRBJ2-5; 9 bases align to TRBD1. The junction had 4 bases not matched to a gene; V was cut back by 5 bases and J by 3 bases. CDR1 is MNHEY, CDR2 SVGEGT, per germline. CDR3 length equals 14 residues. Here the CDR3 DNA reads TGTGCCAGCAGTCGAGGGGACAGGGAAGAGACCCAGTACTTC. This translates into CASSRGDREETQYF.

The V gene is TRBV14, the J gene TRBJ2-3; weak D call: TRBD2 (6 bases). CDR3 size: 13 residues. In germline, CDR1 is SGHDN, CDR2 FVKESK. V was cut by 2 bases and J by 6 bases, with 9 bases left in between. CDR3 nucleotide sequence: TGTGCCAGCAGCCAATTGGGGAGGGATACGCAGTATTTT. Its translation is CASSQLGRDTQYF.

The V and J genes are TRBV5-1 and TRBJ1-1; tentative D call: TRBD1 (5 bases). The germline V and J ends were trimmed by 1 base and 1 base, with 8 bases remaining between them. The germline gives CDR1 SGHRS, CDR2 YFSETQ. The CDR3 is 14 residues long. The CDR3 loop reads CASSLLTGNTEAFF. CDR3 coding DNA: TGCGCCAGCAGCTTGTTAACAGGGAACACTGAAGCTTTCTTT.

V gene TRBV6-2 or TRBV6-3 combines with J gene TRBJ1-1, with D perhaps TRBD1 (5 bases). Looked up from germline, CDR1 is MNHEY and CDR2 is SVGEGT. This CDR3 contains 15 residues. Trimming pared 7 bases from V and 1 base from J, leaving 16 bases between. CDR3 nucleotide sequence: TGTGCCAGCACCCCCGGGGGGGTGGCGAACACTGAAGCTTTCTTT. It translates to CASTPGGVANTEAFF.